The rows below give T cell receptor beta chains drawn from one sample of a study of neurological immune-mediated disorders. TCRdb ran MiXCR on the 5' RACE reads and lists one entry per CDR3 protein. In the table there are tens of thousands of distinct CDR3 sequences, 3.5% of which are singletons. Sequenced sample: PBMCs. These receptor sequences come from a woman between 45 and 60 years old with multiple sclerosis. The CDR3 runs from the conserved cysteine through the conserved F or W. A D gene is named only where the DNA matches it firmly. Clone size, where shown, is once, few, many, or a class for clones that have expanded.

cdr3_aa cdr3_nt j_call d_call clone_size v_call
CASSVSGLPRNSPLHF TGTGCCAGCAGCGTTTCAGGTCTACCACGGAATTCACCCCTCCACTTT TRBJ1-6 . . TRBV9
CASSLYSDYGYTF TGTGCCAGCAGCTTATACAGCGACTATGGCTACACCTTC TRBJ1-2 . many TRBV7-9
CASSYPGTVNTEAFF TGTGCCAGCAGTTACCCCGGGACAGTGAACACTGAAGCTTTCTTT TRBJ1-1 TRBD1 many TRBV11-2
CDVGKGSEKLFF TGTGACGTGGGAAAGGGAAGTGAAAAACTGTTTTTT TRBJ1-4 . . TRBV10-3
CASSLVTNTGELFF TGTGCCAGCAGTTTGGTGACGAACACCGGGGAGCTGTTTTTT TRBJ2-2 . many TRBV12-3/TRBV12-4
CASSLGTENEKLFF TGCGCCAGCAGCTTGGGGACAGAGAATGAAAAACTGTTTTTT TRBJ1-4 . many TRBV5-1
CASSLGAGGFTDTQYF TGTGCCAGCAGTTTAGGAGCGGGGGGGTTCACAGATACGCAGTATTTT TRBJ2-3 TRBD2 many TRBV12-3/TRBV12-4
CASSQRDRGTEAFF TGTGCCAGCAGCCAACGTGACAGGGGCACTGAAGCTTTCTTT TRBJ1-1 TRBD1 many TRBV3-1
CASSFGGGMSGEQYF TGCGCCAGCAGCTTTGGCGGGGGGATGTCGGGGGAGCAGTACTTC TRBJ2-7 TRBD2 many TRBV5-1
CASHQTGYGYTF TGTGCCAGCCATCAGACAGGCTATGGCTACACCTTC TRBJ1-2 . many TRBV6-5
CASSLRFNTEAFF TGTGCCAGCAGTTTGAGATTCAACACTGAAGCTTTCTTT TRBJ1-1 . many TRBV27
CASSPKPGQEDEKLFF TGTGCCAGCAGCCCGAAACCCGGACAGGAGGATGAAAAACTGTTTTTT TRBJ1-4 TRBD1 few TRBV5-5
CASSPLVSRAGELFF TGTGCCAGCAGCCCCCTCGTTTCGCGGGCCGGGGAGCTGTTTTTT TRBJ2-2 . many TRBV7-2
CASSFPGTESLYEQYF TGTGCCAGCAGTTTCCCTGGGACAGAAAGTCTCTACGAGCAGTACTTC TRBJ2-7 TRBD1 many TRBV28
CASSFVAANTGELFF TGTGCCAGCAGCTTTGTGGCAGCAAACACCGGGGAGCTGTTTTTT TRBJ2-2 . many TRBV7-2
CASRSAGNYGYTF TGCGCCAGCAGGAGCGCAGGGAACTATGGCTACACCTTC TRBJ1-2 . many TRBV4-3
CAISVAREETQYF TGTGCCATCAGTGTTGCCCGGGAGGAGACCCAGTACTTC TRBJ2-5 . many TRBV10-3
CASSLMLGTEAFF TGTGCCAGCAGTTTAATGTTGGGCACTGAAGCTTTCTTT TRBJ1-1 . many TRBV27
CASSPPRRLHEKLFF TGTGCCAGCAGCCCCCCAAGGAGGTTACACGAAAAACTGTTTTTT TRBJ1-4 . many TRBV7-2
CASGFGTVNYGYTF TGTGCCAGCGGATTTGGGACAGTTAACTATGGCTACACCTTC TRBJ1-2 TRBD1 many TRBV12-3/TRBV12-4
CASSPRTGGTGELFF TGTGCCAGCAGTCCTAGGACAGGGGGGACCGGGGAGCTGTTTTTT TRBJ2-2 TRBD1 many TRBV12-3/TRBV12-4
CSGSRGTSSYEQYF TGCAGTGGGAGTCGTGGGACTAGCTCCTACGAGCAGTACTTC TRBJ2-7 TRBD2 . TRBV20-1
CASSQPGQGNEQFF TGCGCCAGCAGCCAACCGGGACAGGGGAATGAGCAGTTCTTC TRBJ2-1 TRBD1 many TRBV4-3
CASSPQIRAQETQYF TGTGCCAGCAGCCCCCAAATCAGGGCCCAAGAGACCCAGTACTTC TRBJ2-5 . many TRBV4-2
CASSRGRGRGGRDWTQYF TGTGCCAGCAGTCGGGGAAGAGGACGGGGCGGGCGGGATTGGACCCAGTACTTC TRBJ2-5 . many TRBV6-5
CASSLGWAGAYQETQYF TGTGCCAGCAGCTTAGGCTGGGCGGGGGCTTACCAAGAGACCCAGTACTTC TRBJ2-5 . many TRBV7-2
CSARLRRQNNYGYTF TGCAGTGCTCGCCTTCGGAGGCAAAATAACTATGGCTACACCTTC TRBJ1-2 . many TRBV20-1
CASTKDGMNTEAFF TGTGCCAGCACCAAGGACGGGATGAACACTGAAGCTTTCTTT TRBJ1-1 . many TRBV6-5
CATAGQGDYEQYF TGTGCCACCGCGGGACAGGGGGACTACGAGCAGTACTTC TRBJ2-7 TRBD1 many TRBV10-3
CASSPWGEKNIQYF TGTGCCAGCAGCCCTTGGGGGGAGAAAAACATTCAGTACTTC TRBJ2-4 . few TRBV7-2
CASSLDEGLEVYGYTF TGTGCCAGCAGCTTGGATGAGGGGCTGGAGGTCTATGGCTACACCTTC TRBJ1-2 . many TRBV5-6
CASSRRPEGYNEQFF TGTGCCAGCAGCCGCCGACCTGAGGGGTACAATGAGCAGTTCTTC TRBJ2-1 . many TRBV3-1
CASSIQTTNEKLFF TGTGCCAGCAGCATACAGACAACTAATGAAAAACTGTTTTTT TRBJ1-4 . many TRBV7-2
CASSSNTQGYTQYF TGTGCCAGCAGCTCGAATACACAGGGTTATACGCAGTATTTT TRBJ2-3 . many TRBV5-6
CAISVSQDYGYTF TGTGCCATCAGTGTGTCACAAGACTATGGCTACACCTTC TRBJ1-2 . many TRBV10-3
CASSLAPDYEQYF TGCGCCAGCAGCTTGGCTCCCGATTACGAGCAGTACTTC TRBJ2-7 . . TRBV5-1
CASRLPEDRDYEQYF TGTGCAAGTCGCTTACCCGAGGACAGGGACTACGAGCAGTACTTC TRBJ2-7 . . TRBV12-2
CSARDLGRLNTEAFF TGCAGTGCTAGAGATCTAGGGAGGCTGAACACTGAAGCTTTCTTT TRBJ1-1 . many TRBV20-1
CATSQGLTQYF TGTGCCACAAGCCAGGGTCTTACGCAGTATTTT TRBJ2-3 . many TRBV24-1